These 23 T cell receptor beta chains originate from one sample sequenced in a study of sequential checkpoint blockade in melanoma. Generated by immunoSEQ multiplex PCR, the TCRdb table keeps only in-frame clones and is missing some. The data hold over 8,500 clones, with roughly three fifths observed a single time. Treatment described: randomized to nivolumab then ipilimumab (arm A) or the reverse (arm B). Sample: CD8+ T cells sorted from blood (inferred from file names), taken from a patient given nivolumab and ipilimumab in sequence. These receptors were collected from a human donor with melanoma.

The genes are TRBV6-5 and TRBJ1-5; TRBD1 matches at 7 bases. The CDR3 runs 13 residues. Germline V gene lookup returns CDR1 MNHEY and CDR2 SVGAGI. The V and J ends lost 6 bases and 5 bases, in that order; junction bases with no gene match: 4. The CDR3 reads CASRDRVDQPQHF. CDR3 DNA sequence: TGTGCCAGCAGAGACAGGGTTGATCAGCCCCAGCATTTT.

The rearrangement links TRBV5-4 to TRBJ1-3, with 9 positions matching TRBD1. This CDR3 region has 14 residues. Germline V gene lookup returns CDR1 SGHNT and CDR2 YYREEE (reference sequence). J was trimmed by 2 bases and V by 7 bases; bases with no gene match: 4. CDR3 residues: CASSDRGTGNTIYF. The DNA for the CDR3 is TGTGCCAGCTCCGACAGGGGGACTGGAAACACCATATATTTT.

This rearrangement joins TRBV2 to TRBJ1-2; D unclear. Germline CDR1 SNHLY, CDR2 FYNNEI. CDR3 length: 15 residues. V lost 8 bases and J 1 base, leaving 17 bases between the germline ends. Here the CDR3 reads CASLDNRKLNYGYTF. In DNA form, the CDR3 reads TGTGCCAGCCTCGATAACAGAAAGCTTAACTATGGCTACACCTTC.

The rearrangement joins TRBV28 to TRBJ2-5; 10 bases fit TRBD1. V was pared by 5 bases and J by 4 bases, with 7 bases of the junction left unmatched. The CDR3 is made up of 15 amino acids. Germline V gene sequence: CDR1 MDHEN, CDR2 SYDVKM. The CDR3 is CASSAQTGGLETQYF. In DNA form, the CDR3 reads TGTGCCAGCAGTGCCCAGACAGGGGGCCTAGAGACCCAGTACTTC.

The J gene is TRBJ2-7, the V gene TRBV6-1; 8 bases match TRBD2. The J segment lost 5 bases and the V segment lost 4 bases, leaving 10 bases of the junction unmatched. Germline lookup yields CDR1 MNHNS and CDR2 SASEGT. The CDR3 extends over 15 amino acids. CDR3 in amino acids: CASSGPGGMVDEQYF. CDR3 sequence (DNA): TGTGCCAGCAGTGGCCCGGGGGGGATGGTCGACGAGCAGTACTTC.

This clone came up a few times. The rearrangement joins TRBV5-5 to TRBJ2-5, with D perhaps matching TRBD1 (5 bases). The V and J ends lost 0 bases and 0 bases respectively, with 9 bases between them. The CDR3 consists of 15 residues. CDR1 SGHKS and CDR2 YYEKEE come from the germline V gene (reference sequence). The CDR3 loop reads CASSLVLDNQETQYF. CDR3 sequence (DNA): TGTGCCAGCAGCTTGGTCCTGGACAACCAAGAGACCCAGTACTTC.

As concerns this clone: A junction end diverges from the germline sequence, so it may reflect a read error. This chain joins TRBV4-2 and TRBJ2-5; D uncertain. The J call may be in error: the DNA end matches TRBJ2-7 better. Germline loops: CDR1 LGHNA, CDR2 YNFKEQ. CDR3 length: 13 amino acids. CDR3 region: CASSPSDSDEQYF. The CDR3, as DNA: TGTGCCAGCAGCCCGAGCGACTCCGACGAGCAGTACTTC.

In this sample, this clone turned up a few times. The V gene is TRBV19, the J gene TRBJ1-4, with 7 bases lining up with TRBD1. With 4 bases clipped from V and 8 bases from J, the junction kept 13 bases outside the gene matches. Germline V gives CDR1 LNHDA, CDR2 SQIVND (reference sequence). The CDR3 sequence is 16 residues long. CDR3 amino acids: CASSTFRQGEEEKLFF. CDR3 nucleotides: TGTGCCAGTAGTACCTTTAGACAGGGCGAGGAGGAAAAACTGTTTTTT.

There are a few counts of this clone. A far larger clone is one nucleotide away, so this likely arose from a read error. Written as DNA, the CDR3 is TGTGCCAGCAGACAGGACAGGGCGAGCTCCTACGCGCAGTACTTC. Its translation is CASRQDRASSYAQYF. The chain is built from TRBV28 and TRBJ2-7; 8 nucleotides align to TRBD1. The CDR3 sequence is 15 residues long. CDR1 MDHEN and CDR2 SYDVKM come from the germline V gene.

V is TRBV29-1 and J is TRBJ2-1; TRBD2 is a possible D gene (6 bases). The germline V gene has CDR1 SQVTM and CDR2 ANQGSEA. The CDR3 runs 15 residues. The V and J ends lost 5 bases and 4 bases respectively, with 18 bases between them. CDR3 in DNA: TGCAGCGTTTGGGTGGTCACGGGACTTTACAATGAGCAGTTCTTC. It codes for CSVWVVTGLYNEQFF.

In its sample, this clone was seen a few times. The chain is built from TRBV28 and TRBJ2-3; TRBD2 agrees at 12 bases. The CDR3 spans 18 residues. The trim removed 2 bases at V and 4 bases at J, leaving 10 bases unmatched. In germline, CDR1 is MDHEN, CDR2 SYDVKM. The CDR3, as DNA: TGTGCCAGCAGTTTAGAGAGGCTAGCGGGGGGGCAAGCAGATACGCAGTATTTT. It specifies CASSLERLAGGQADTQYF.

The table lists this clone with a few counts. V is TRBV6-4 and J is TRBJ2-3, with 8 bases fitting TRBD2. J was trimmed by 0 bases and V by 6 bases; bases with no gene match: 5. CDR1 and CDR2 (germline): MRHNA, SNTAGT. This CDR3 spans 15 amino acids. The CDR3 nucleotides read TGTGCCAGCAGCGCAACTAGCGGAAGCACAGATACGCAGTATTTT. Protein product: CASSATSGSTDTQYF.

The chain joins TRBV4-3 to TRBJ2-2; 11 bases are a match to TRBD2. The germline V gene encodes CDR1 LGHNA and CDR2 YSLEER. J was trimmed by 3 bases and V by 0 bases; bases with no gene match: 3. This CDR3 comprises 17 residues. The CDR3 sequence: CASSQDLAGGYTGELFF. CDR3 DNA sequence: TGCGCCAGCAGCCAAGACCTAGCGGGAGGTTACACCGGGGAGCTGTTTTTT.

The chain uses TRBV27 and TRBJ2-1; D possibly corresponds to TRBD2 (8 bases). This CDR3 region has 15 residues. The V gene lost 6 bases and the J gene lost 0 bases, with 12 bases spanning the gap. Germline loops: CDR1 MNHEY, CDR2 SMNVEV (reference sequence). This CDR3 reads CASRRGDSSYNEQFF. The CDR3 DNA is TGTGCCAGCAGGCGGGGGGACAGCTCCTACAATGAGCAGTTCTTC.

Here the CDR3 DNA reads TGCGCCAGCAGCCCGACTGGACAGGGGGCAGAGGATACGCAGTATTTT. It specifies CASSPTGQGAEDTQYF. The V call is TRBV4-3, the J call TRBJ2-3, with 11 bases aligning to TRBD1. Germline V gene lookup returns CDR1 LGHNA and CDR2 YSLEER. CDR3 length equals 16 residues. V lost 4 bases, J lost 6 bases, and 9 bases stayed unmatched.

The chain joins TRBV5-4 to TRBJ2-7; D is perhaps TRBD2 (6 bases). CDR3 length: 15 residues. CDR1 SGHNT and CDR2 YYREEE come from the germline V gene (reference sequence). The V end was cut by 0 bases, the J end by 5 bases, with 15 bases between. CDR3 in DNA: TGTGCCAGCAGCTTGGGGGCGGGACCGGTAAACGAGCAGTACTTC. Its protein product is CASSLGAGPVNEQYF.

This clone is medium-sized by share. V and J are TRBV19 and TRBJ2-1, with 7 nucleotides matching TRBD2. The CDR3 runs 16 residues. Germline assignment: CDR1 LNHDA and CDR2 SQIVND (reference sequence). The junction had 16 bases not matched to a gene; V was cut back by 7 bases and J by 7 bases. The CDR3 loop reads CASTPTSPLSSNEQFF. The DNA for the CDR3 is TGTGCCAGTACCCCGACTAGCCCCTTAAGCAGTAATGAGCAGTTCTTC.

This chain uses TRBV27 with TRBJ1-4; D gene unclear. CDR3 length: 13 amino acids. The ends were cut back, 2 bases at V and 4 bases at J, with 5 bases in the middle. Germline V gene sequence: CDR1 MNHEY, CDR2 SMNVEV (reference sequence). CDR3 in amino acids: CASSLSGNEKLFF. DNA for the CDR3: TGTGCCAGCAGTTTAAGCGGTAATGAAAAACTGTTTTTT.

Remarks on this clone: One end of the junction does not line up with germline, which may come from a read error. This CDR3 reads CATSSLRGGGELVF. In DNA form, the CDR3 reads TGTGCCACCAGCTCCCTTCGGGGAGGGGGGGAGCTGGTTTTT. The genes are TRBV15 and TRBJ2-2; D might be TRBD2 (7 bases). Germline V CDR1 and CDR2: LNHNV, YYDKDF (reference sequence). The CDR3 runs 14 residues.

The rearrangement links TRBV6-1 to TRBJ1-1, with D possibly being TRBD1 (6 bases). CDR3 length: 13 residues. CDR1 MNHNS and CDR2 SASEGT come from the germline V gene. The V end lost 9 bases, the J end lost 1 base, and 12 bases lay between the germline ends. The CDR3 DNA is TGTGCCAGTAAGACAGGAGCGAACACTGAAGCTTTCTTT. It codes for CASKTGANTEAFF.

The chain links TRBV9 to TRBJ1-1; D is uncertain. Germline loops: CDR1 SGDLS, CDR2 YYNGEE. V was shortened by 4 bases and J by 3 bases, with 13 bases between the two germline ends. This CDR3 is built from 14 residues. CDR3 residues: CASSTSLPDTEAFF. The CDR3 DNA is TGTGCCAGCAGCACTAGTCTACCGGACACTGAAGCTTTCTTT.

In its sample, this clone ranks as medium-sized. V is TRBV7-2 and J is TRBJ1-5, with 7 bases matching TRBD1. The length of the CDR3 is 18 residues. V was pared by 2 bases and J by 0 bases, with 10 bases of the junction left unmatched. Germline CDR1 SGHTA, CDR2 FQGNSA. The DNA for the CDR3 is TGTGCCAGCAGCTTACCGGAGGGGGCGGCCCCTAGCAATCAGCCCCAGCATTTT. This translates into CASSLPEGAAPSNQPQHF. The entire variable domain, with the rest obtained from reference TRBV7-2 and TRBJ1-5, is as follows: GAGVSQSPSNKVTEKGKDVELRCDPISGHTALYWYRQSLGQGLEFLIYFQGNSAPDKSGLPSDRFSAERTGGSVSTLTIQRTQQEDSAVYLCASSLPEGAAPSNQPQHFGDGTRLSIL.

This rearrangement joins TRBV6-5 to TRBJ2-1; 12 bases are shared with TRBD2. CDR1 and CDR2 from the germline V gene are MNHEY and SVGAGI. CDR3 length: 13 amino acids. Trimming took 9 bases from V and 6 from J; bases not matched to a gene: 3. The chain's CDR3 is CASGLAGPNEQFF. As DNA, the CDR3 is TGTGCCAGTGGACTAGCGGGACCCAATGAGCAGTTCTTC.